These 27 T cell receptor beta chains were all obtained from the same sample, sequenced in a study of blood T cell repertoires in COVID-19. Clones were read by immunoSEQ multiplex PCR, and TCRdb kept only the in-frame ones, dropping some. This table holds tens of thousands of clones, about nine tenths found once. Sequencing was performed on peripheral blood. The receptors originated from a woman older than 75 with active COVID-19.

The J gene is TRBJ2-7, the V gene TRBV24-1; 8 positions agree with TRBD1. V lost 3 bases to trimming and J lost 2 bases; unmatched junction nucleotides: 5. Germline lookup yields CDR1 KGHDR and CDR2 SFDVKD. The CDR3 has 15 residues. This CDR3 is CATSDPGTGAYEQYF. Here the CDR3 DNA reads TGTGCCACCAGTGATCCCGGGACAGGTGCCTACGAGCAGTACTTC.

V gene TRBV27 combines with J gene TRBJ2-1; 14 nucleotides align to TRBD2. The V and J ends lost 5 bases and 6 bases, in that order; junction bases with no gene match: 9. The CDR3 spans 17 residues. Germline V gene lookup returns CDR1 MNHEY and CDR2 SMNVEV (reference sequence). This chain's CDR3 is CASSPRTSGGRINEQFF. The CDR3 coding sequence is TGTGCCAGCAGTCCACGGACTAGCGGGGGGCGGATCAATGAGCAGTTCTTC.

This sequence joins TRBV5-4 and TRBJ2-7; 15 nucleotides agree with TRBD2. CDR3 size: 15 residues. The ends lost 4 bases at V and 6 bases at J; junction bases unmatched: 5. CDR1 and CDR2 (germline): SGHNT, YYREEE (reference sequence). This chain's CDR3 is CASSRGLAGGTEQYF. CDR3 sequence (DNA): TGTGCCAGCAGCCGCGGACTAGCGGGGGGGACCGAGCAGTACTTC.

This clone was detected once. The V and J genes are TRBV11-2 and TRBJ2-3; possible D gene TRBD2, 6 bases. The CDR3 is 16 residues long. Trimming took 1 base from V and 6 from J, leaving 17 bases between them. The germline V gene encodes CDR1 SGHAT and CDR2 FQNNGV. The CDR3 nucleotides are TGTGCCAGCAGCTTAGCTCGGGCAGCAGGGAGGGATACGCAGTATTTT. Translated: CASSLARAAGRDTQYF.

A remark on this clone: The sample carries other DNA sequences with the same CDR3. The chain couples TRBV9 to TRBJ2-2; D is possibly TRBD2 (5 bases). The V gene lost 1 base and the J gene lost 5 bases, with 6 bases spanning the gap. The CDR3 is 13 amino acids. Germline V lookup: CDR1 SGDLS, CDR2 YYNGEE. The DNA for the CDR3 is TGTGCCAGCAGCGTACGGGGAACCGGGGAGCTGTTTTTT. This translates into CASSVRGTGELFF.

The chain recombines TRBV3-1 (or the pseudogene TRBV3-2) with TRBJ1-1, with a tentative D call TRBD1 (6 bases). The CDR3 runs to 14 residues. The V gene's germline CDR1 is LGHDT and CDR2 YNNKEL (reference sequence). With 4 bases removed from V and 8 bases from J, the gap between germline ends came to 17 bases. The CDR3 sequence: CASSLAGDRNEAFF. The CDR3 DNA sequence: TGTGCCAGCAGCCTCGCCGGAGACAGGAACGAAGCTTTCTTT.

The CDR3 loop reads CASSQSVGQQTQYF. CDR3 nucleotides: TGCGCCAGCAGCCAAAGTGTGGGGCAACAGACCCAGTACTTC. The J gene is TRBJ2-5, the V gene TRBV4-3, with a tentative D call TRBD1 (5 bases). The V end was cut by 2 bases, the J end by 6 bases, with 13 bases between. CDR3 size: 14 residues. The germline V gene has CDR1 LGHNA and CDR2 YSLEER.

The chain combines TRBV18 with TRBJ1-6, with D perhaps matching TRBD1 (5 bases). V gave up 2 bases and J gave up 7 bases, with 12 bases separating them. CDR1 and CDR2 (germline): KGHSH, LQKENI. This CDR3 spans 15 amino acids. The CDR3 region has the DNA TGTGCCAGCTCACCAGGTAGGGGAATCAATTCACCCCTCCACTTT. Translating it yields CASSPGRGINSPLHF.

The rearrangement links TRBV7-2 to TRBJ1-1; D is perhaps TRBD1 (5 bases). With 3 bases removed from V and 0 bases from J, the gap between germline ends came to 17 bases. Looked up from germline, CDR1 is SGHTA and CDR2 is FQGNSA. The CDR3 is made up of 17 amino acids. The CDR3 reads CASSLMFMGQLNTEAFF. The CDR3, as DNA: TGTGCCAGCAGCTTGATGTTTATGGGGCAGCTGAACACTGAAGCTTTCTTT.

The chain links TRBV7-9 to TRBJ2-3; tentative D call: TRBD2 (7 bases). The germline gives CDR1 SEHNR, CDR2 FQNEAQ (reference sequence). Trimming pared 3 bases from V and 1 base from J, leaving 20 bases between. The CDR3 length is 18 residues. The CDR3 DNA is TGTGCCAGCAGCTTCCGTGTGGGGGGGCCGATCGGCACAGATACGCAGTATTTT. Its translation is CASSFRVGGPIGTDTQYF.

The chain combines TRBV5-4 with TRBJ2-5; TRBD2 matches at 10 bases. Germline trimming cut 5 bases from V and 2 bases from J; bases unmatched to any gene: 6. The V gene's germline CDR1 is SGHNT and CDR2 YYREEE (reference sequence). The CDR3 has 15 amino acids. The chain's CDR3 is CASSFSGGRQETQYF. The CDR3, as DNA: TGTGCCAGCAGTTTTAGCGGGGGGCGGCAAGAGACCCAGTACTTC.

The CDR3 nucleotides are TGCAGCGTAAAGGGGACAGGGGGTGTCACAGATACGCAGTATTTT. This translates into CSVKGTGGVTDTQYF. This chain links TRBV29-1 with TRBJ2-3; 11 positions agree with TRBD1. This CDR3 has 15 residues. V lost 6 bases to trimming and J lost 2 bases; unmatched junction nucleotides: 7. The germline V gene encodes CDR1 SQVTM and CDR2 ANQGSEA.

The V call is TRBV28, the J call TRBJ1-4; possible D gene TRBD1, 5 bases. Germline loops: CDR1 MDHEN, CDR2 SYDVKM. CDR3 size: 15 residues. Trimming took 7 bases from V and 3 from J, leaving 15 bases between them. The CDR3: CASKTPAGSNEKLFF. The CDR3 region has the DNA TGTGCCAGCAAAACCCCTGCAGGGTCTAATGAAAAACTGTTTTTT.

The chain joins TRBV6-1 to TRBJ2-5; 7 bases align to TRBD2. With 1 base clipped from V and 7 bases from J, the junction kept 6 bases outside the gene matches. Germline CDR1 MNHNS, CDR2 SASEGT. The CDR3 runs to 14 residues. CDR3 DNA sequence: TGTGCCAGCAGTGAAGTATACGGGGGGTGGACCCAGTACTTC. This gives the protein CASSEVYGGWTQYF.

The J gene is TRBJ2-5, the V gene TRBV4-2; maybe TRBD2 (6 bases). In germline, CDR1 is LGHNA, CDR2 YNFKEQ. This CDR3 contains 15 residues. The V end lost 1 base, the J end lost 2 bases, and 11 bases lay between the germline ends. This CDR3 reads CASSQGGGLQETQYF. The CDR3 region has the DNA TGTGCCAGCAGCCAAGGAGGAGGGCTTCAAGAGACCCAGTACTTC.

The chain couples TRBV4-2 to TRBJ1-5; D might be TRBD1 (5 bases). V was cut by 0 bases and J by 1 base, with 16 bases left in between. The CDR3 length is 18 residues. Germline CDR1 and CDR2: LGHNA and YNFKEQ. The CDR3 sequence is CASSQDSQAEASNQPQHF. DNA for the CDR3: TGTGCCAGCAGCCAAGATTCACAGGCCGAAGCAAGCAATCAGCCCCAGCATTTT.

The V call is TRBV9, the J call TRBJ2-1; 7 bases agree with TRBD1. V trimming: 0 bases; J trimming: 0 bases; junction bases outside the gene matches: 6. The germline CDR1 and CDR2 sequences are SGDLS and YYNGEE. CDR3 size: 17 residues. CDR3 amino acids: CASSVGGTEYSYNEQFF. CDR3 bases: TGTGCCAGCAGCGTAGGGGGGACAGAGTACTCCTACAATGAGCAGTTCTTC.

This clone was recorded a few times. The rearrangement uses TRBV6-1 and TRBJ2-5, with 11 bases aligning to TRBD1. The CDR3 totals 17 residues. Germline lookup yields CDR1 MNHNS and CDR2 SASEGT. V was pared by 4 bases and J by 1 base, with 8 bases of the junction left unmatched. CDR3 nucleotides: TGTGCCAGCAGTGGACCCGGGACAGGGGGGTCCCAAGAGACCCAGTACTTC. As protein: CASSGPGTGGSQETQYF.

The rearrangement links TRBV4-1 to TRBJ2-3; tentatively, D is TRBD1 (6 bases). Trimming took off 0 bases at V and 1 base at J, with 11 bases between the two ends. In germline, CDR1 is MGHRA, CDR2 YSYEKL. The CDR3 totals 16 residues. The CDR3 loop reads CASSQDRGQRTDTQYF. CDR3 bases: TGCGCCAGCAGCCAAGATCGTGGACAGCGCACAGATACGCAGTATTTT.

The chain links TRBV10-2 to TRBJ1-1; D remains ambiguous. CDR1 is WSHSY, CDR2 SAAADI, per germline. V was trimmed by 5 bases and J by 4 bases, leaving 11 bases between them. The CDR3 covers 13 residues. CDR3 sequence (DNA): TGCGCCAGCAGTTCATTTGGGAGCACTGAAGCTTTCTTT. Protein: CASSSFGSTEAFF.

The CDR3, as DNA: TGTGCCAGCAGTCCATTAGGCGGGACAGGGGACTTCCTAAGGACCTACGAGCAGTACTTC. This translates into CASSPLGGTGDFLRTYEQYF. This chain joins TRBV28 and TRBJ2-7; 10 bases are shared with TRBD1. This CDR3 has 20 residues. CDR1 MDHEN and CDR2 SYDVKM come from the germline V gene. Trimming removed 5 bases from V and 2 bases from J; junction bases left unmatched: 21.

This clone came up a few times. This chain connects TRBV7-9 to TRBJ2-7; perhaps TRBD2 as D (5 bases). With 5 bases removed from V and 5 bases from J, the gap between germline ends came to 10 bases. Germline V lookup: CDR1 SEHNR, CDR2 FQNEAQ (reference sequence). The CDR3 length is 12 residues. CDR3 nucleotides: TGTGCCAGCAGCCTCGGGATGCACGAGCAGTACTTC. Protein sequence: CASSLGMHEQYF.

With regard to this clone: Distinct nucleotide sequences in the sample also encode this CDR3. The chain combines TRBV6-6 with TRBJ1-5; D gene unclear. The CDR3 totals 14 residues. Germline loops: CDR1 MNHNY, CDR2 SVGAGI (reference sequence). V was clipped by 2 bases and J by 2 bases, with 7 bases between them. For the CDR3, the DNA is TGTGCCAGCAGTTACGGGCAGGGCAATCAGCCCCAGCATTTT. Translated, it gives CASSYGQGNQPQHF.

This sequence joins TRBV7-9 and TRBJ1-3; TRBD1 might be the D (5 bases). The CDR3 length is 14 residues. Trimming removed 6 bases from V and 2 bases from J, with 11 bases in between. Germline values: CDR1 SEHNR, CDR2 FQNEAQ (reference sequence). The DNA of the CDR3 is TGTGCCAGCAGTCGCGGGGGAACTGGAAACACCATATATTTT. Its translation is CASSRGGTGNTIYF.

The chain combines TRBV19 with TRBJ2-3, with 9 bases aligning to TRBD1. Germline-derived CDR1 and CDR2 are LNHDA and SQIVND (reference sequence). The CDR3 loop spans 15 amino acids. After removal of 5 bases from V and 3 bases from J, the junction contained 6 bases not matched to a gene. The CDR3 here is CASSSYRGPTDTQYF. In DNA, the CDR3 is TGTGCCAGTAGTTCATACAGGGGGCCAACAGATACGCAGTATTTT.

The table lists this clone with a count of one. CDR3 sequence reads: CAWSRPSGVADTQYF. The CDR3 region has the DNA TGTGCCTGGAGTCGGCCTAGCGGGGTGGCAGATACGCAGTATTTT. This rearrangement joins TRBV30 to TRBJ2-3; TRBD2 agrees at 9 bases. Germline values: CDR1 GTSNPN, CDR2 SVGIG (reference sequence). The CDR3 has 15 residues. J was trimmed by 4 bases and V by 2 bases; bases with no gene match: 7.

The chain carries TRBV28 and TRBJ2-3; TRBD1 agrees at 8 bases. Unmatched junction bases numbered 10, after V lost 6 bases and J lost 2 bases. Germline V lookup: CDR1 MDHEN, CDR2 SYDVKM. CDR3 size: 16 residues. CDR3 in amino acids: CASSLVTGVDTDTQYF. The CDR3 nucleotides read TGTGCCAGCAGCCTCGTGACAGGGGTAGACACAGATACGCAGTATTTT.